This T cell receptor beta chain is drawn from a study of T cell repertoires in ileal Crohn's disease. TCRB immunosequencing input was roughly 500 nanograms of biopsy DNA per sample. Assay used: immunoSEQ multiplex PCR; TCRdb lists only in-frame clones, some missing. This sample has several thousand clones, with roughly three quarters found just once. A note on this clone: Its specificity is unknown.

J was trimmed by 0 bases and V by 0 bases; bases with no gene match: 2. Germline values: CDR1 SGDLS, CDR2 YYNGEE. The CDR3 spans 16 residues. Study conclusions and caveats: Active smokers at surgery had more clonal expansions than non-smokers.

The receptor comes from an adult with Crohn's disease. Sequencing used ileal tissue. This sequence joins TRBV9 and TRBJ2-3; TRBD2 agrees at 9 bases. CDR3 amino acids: CASSVASGASTDTQYF. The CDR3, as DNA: TGTGCCAGCAGCGTAGCTAGCGGGGCGAGCACAGATACGCAGTATTTT. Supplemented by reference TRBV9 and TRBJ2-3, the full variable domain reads DSGVTQTPKHLITATGQRVTLRCSPRSGDLSVYWYQQSLDQGLQFLIQYYNGEERAKGNILERFSAQQFPDLHSELNLSSLELGDSALYFCASSVASGASTDTQYFGPGTRLTVL.